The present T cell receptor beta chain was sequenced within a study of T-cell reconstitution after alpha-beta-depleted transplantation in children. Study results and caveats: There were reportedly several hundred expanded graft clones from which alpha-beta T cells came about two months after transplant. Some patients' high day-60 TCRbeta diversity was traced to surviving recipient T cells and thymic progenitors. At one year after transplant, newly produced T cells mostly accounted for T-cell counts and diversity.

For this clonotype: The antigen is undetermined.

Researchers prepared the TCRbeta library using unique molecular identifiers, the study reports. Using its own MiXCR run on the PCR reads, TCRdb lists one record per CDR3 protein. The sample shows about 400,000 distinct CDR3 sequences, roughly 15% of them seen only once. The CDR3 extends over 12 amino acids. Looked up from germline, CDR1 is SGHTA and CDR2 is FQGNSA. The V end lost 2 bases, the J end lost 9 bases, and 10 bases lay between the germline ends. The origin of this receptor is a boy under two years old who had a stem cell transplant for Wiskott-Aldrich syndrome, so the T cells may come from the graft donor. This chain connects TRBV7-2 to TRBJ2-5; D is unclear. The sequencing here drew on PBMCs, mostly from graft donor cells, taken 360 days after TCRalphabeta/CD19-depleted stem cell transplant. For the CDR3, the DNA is TGTGCCAGCAGCTTAACATGGGAACCCCAGTACTTC. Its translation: CASSLTWEPQYF.